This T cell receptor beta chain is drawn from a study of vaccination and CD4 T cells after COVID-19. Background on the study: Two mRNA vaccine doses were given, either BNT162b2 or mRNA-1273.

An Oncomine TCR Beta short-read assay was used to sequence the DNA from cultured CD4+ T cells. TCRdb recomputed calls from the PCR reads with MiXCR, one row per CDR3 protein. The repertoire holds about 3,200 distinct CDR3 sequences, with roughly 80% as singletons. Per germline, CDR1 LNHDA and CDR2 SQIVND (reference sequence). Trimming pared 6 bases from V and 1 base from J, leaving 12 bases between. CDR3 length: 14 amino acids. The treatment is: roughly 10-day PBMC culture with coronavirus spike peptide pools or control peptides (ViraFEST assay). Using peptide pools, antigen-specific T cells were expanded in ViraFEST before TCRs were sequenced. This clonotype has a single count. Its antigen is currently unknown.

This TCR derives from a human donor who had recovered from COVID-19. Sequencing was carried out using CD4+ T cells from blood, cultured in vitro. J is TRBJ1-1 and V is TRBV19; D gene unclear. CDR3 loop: CASRPGSRNTEAFF. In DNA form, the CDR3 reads TGTGCCAGTAGGCCCGGGAGTAGGAACACTGAAGCTTTCTTT.